The rows below give T cell receptor beta chains drawn from one sample of a study of T cells after yellow fever vaccination. TCRdb reprocessed the 5' RACE reads with MiXCR, giving one entry per CDR3 protein. The table has a few hundred thousand distinct CDR3 sequences, 4.1% seen once. This specimen was PBMCs, taken 5 days after the yellow fever booster vaccination. The source of these receptors is a man younger than 30 who received the YFV17D yellow fever vaccine. Both conserved end residues are part of each CDR3. Each record gives: J gene, CDR3 length, V gene, CDR3 protein.

>TRBJ1-5|16|TRBV5-1
CASSLNGPYSNQPQHF
>TRBJ1-1|13|TRBV5-1
CASSDNENTEAFF
>TRBJ1-3|18|TRBV4-3
CASSQDRVGGSSGNTIYF
>TRBJ1-6|14|TRBV25-1
CASSGQGDNSPLHF
>TRBJ2-3|13|TRBV29-1
CSLQSRHADTQYF
>TRBJ1-6|15|TRBV5-1
CASSLEGSLNSPLHF
>TRBJ2-4|14|TRBV4-1
CASRPSGLGNIQYF
>TRBJ2-3|12|TRBV7-9
CASSFEAKTQYF
>TRBJ2-1|16|TRBV15
CATSSFTGTGGDEQFF
>TRBJ1-2|14|TRBV12-3/TRBV12-4
CATIRGGSNYGYTF
>TRBJ1-1|13|TRBV2
CASNSDRGTEAFF
>TRBJ2-3|16|TRBV7-2
CASSLGAGGREDTQYF
>TRBJ1-2|15|TRBV5-1
CASSFSTSSLDPDTF
>TRBJ2-1|16|TRBV25-1
CASSDPTGGAYNEQFF
>TRBJ1-4|15|TRBV27
CASRRFQGGSEKLFF
>TRBJ2-7|12|TRBV20-1
CSARGAVYEQYF
>TRBJ1-6|16|TRBV4-2
CASSQDMGSYNSPLHF
>TRBJ1-5|15|TRBV7-2
CASSLVVGEGQPQHF
>TRBJ1-5|12|TRBV20-1
CSAVSGNQPQHF
>TRBJ1-2|14|TRBV4-2
CASSPAETGVGYTF
>TRBJ2-1|17|TRBV7-2
CASSLTPTRSSYNEQFF
>TRBJ2-2|16|TRBV10-3
CAISPTGAGGTGELFF
>TRBJ2-7|14|TRBV5-1
CASSLVDPFGEQYF
>TRBJ1-2|15|TRBV20-1
CSARPRGSDNYGYTF
>TRBJ2-3|17|TRBV9
CASSPEGSGSSTDTQYF
>TRBJ2-7|13|TRBV12-3/TRBV12-4
CASAAPGGIEQYF
>TRBJ1-6|14|TRBV7-2
CASSFSGHSSPLHF
>TRBJ1-6|15|TRBV1
CTSSRQGVTDSPLHF
>TRBJ1-5|15|TRBV27
CASSSRQGHNQPQHF
>TRBJ2-7|13|TRBV5-1
CASSPGRGYEQYF
>TRBJ2-3|14|TRBV7-9
CATLRAGGTDTQYF
>TRBJ1-2|17|TRBV4-1
CASSQGGGSIANYGYTF
>TRBJ1-5|13|TRBV12-3/TRBV12-4
CASAQSSNQPQHF
>TRBJ2-5|13|TRBV9
CASSVMDQETQYF
>TRBJ2-5|15|TRBV7-9
CASSFPTGEQETQYF
>TRBJ2-1|14|TRBV6-5
CASRATVSYNEQFF
>TRBJ2-1|16|TRBV7-2
CASSRALVAGNNEQFF
>TRBJ2-3|16|TRBV6-5
CASSYGVDRDTDTQYF
>TRBJ1-5|16|TRBV29-1
CSVAVGGSGGNQPQHF
>TRBJ2-3|14|TRBV27
CASSLSLLGDTQYF
>TRBJ1-2|12|TRBV20-1
CSASGGAEGYTF
>TRBJ1-1|15|TRBV10-3
CAISGMTGRVTEAFF
>TRBJ1-3|17|TRBV5-1
CASSAGRQFFSGNTIYF
>TRBJ2-6|22|TRBV15
CATSKSPGLAGGDVSGANVLTF
>TRBJ2-1|16|TRBV7-9
CASSLSLASSYNEQFF
>TRBJ2-3|16|TRBV7-6
CASSFNRDLSRDTQYF
>TRBJ1-4|17|TRBV5-1
CASSSGQGARTNEKLFF
>TRBJ1-5|14|TRBV12-5
CASAYLGEGQPQHF
>TRBJ2-3|19|TRBV3-1
CASSQALAGRGTSTDTQYF
>TRBJ2-3|17|TRBV5-1
CASSFLPSNLRPDTQYF
>TRBJ2-6|15|TRBV5-1
CASSWGYSGANVLTF
>TRBJ2-1|12|TRBV18
CASSPSGTEQFF
>TRBJ1-2|15|TRBV5-1
CASRGDDSGSGGYTF
>TRBJ1-2|14|TRBV18
CASSPVSPNYGYTF
>TRBJ1-1|12|TRBV12-3/TRBV12-4
CASREGTTEAFF
>TRBJ1-5|18|TRBV7-8
CASSSDRGGSPVDQPQHF
>TRBJ2-2|15|TRBV12-3/TRBV12-4
CATLGGRGPSGELFF
>TRBJ2-7|16|TRBV18
CASSPPYSTGAYEQYF
>TRBJ2-1|11|TRBV2
CASIESDKGFF
>TRBJ2-5|14|TRBV9
CASSVRGQGETQYF